This T cell receptor (beta chain) was profiled in a study of cytotoxic CD8 clonotypes in ibrutinib-treated CLL. Germline loops: CDR1 LNHNV, CDR2 YYDKDF (reference sequence). Germline trimming cut 3 bases from V and 4 bases from J; bases unmatched to any gene: 0. The CDR3 consists of 13 residues. The assay was immunoSEQ multiplex PCR, and TCRdb's table has in-frame clones only and misses some. The data hold fewer than 400,000 clones, with 67% observed a single time. The specimen comprised PBMCs, sampled after 36 months of ibrutinib treatment. The gene calls are TRBV15 and TRBJ2-3; 8 nucleotides match TRBD1. The sequence came from a human donor with chronic lymphocytic leukemia. CDR3 sequence reads: CATSRDRADTQYF. The CDR3 DNA reads TGTGCCACCAGCAGGGACAGGGCAGATACGCAGTATTTT. Full variable domain (rest looked up from reference TRBV15 and TRBJ2-3): DAMVIQNPRYQVTQFGKPVTLSCSQTLNHNVMYWYQQKSSQAPKLLFHYYDKDFNNEADTPDNFQSRRPNTSFCFLDIRSPGLGDTAMYLCATSRDRADTQYFGPGTRLTVL.